Included here is one T cell receptor beta chain sequence, with context. This record belongs to a study of T-cell memory formation after mild COVID-19. Constant-segment primers and 5'RACE yielded cDNA libraries for TCR alpha and TCR beta, each carrying sample barcodes and UMIs. TCRdb analysed the 5' RACE reads with MiXCR anew, one entry per CDR3 protein. This table has 380,000 or so distinct CDR3 sequences, 14% appearing once. The receptor was isolated from a man younger than 35 who had mild COVID-19 (a few samples of this study predate the infection). Cell type and time point are not known. The sample consisted of PBMCs or a T cell subset sorted from them (not recorded which).

In DNA form, the CDR3 reads TGTGCCAGCAGCTTAGAGGTGGAACGCACAGATACGCAGTATTTT. Translated: CASSLEVERTDTQYF. V usage is TRBV7-6 and J usage is TRBJ2-3; D call uncertain. V lost 1 base, J lost 1 base, and 9 bases lay in between. The germline V gene encodes CDR1 SGHVS and CDR2 FNYEAQ. This CDR3 comprises 15 residues.